This T cell receptor (beta chain) came from a study of blood T cell repertoires in COVID-19. Background on the study: Whether acute or convalescent, the COVID-19 samples came from the United States, Italy and Spain.

Authors' methods: Reference gene primer amplification gave estimated nucleated cell counts. The table came from immunoSEQ multiplex PCR; TCRdb's copy has only in-frame clones and leaves some out. V and J calls and clone size follow that table, whereas D and trimming were derived from the DNA. The sample includes about 160,000 clones, more than 65% seen only once; the top ten take 7% to 10%. Enrolment of Seattle patients took place during active infection, and they were followed longitudinally. Between the trimmed V and J ends, which lost 8 bases and 2 bases, there was a span of 17 bases. This CDR3 region has 15 residues. Germline V CDR1 and CDR2: SGHDN, FVKESK.

Sequenced input: peripheral blood. The clonotype comes from a woman aged 55 to 70 with COVID-19, enrolled during active disease. This rearrangement joins TRBV14 to TRBJ2-3; no reliable D call. Written as DNA, the CDR3 is TGTGCCAGCGCGGAAAGGCAGCCATTCACAGATACGCAGTATTTT. Amino acid sequence: CASAERQPFTDTQYF. Based on the CDR3 plus reference TRBV14 and TRBJ2-3, the full variable domain is EAGVTQFPSHSVIEKGQTVTLRCDPISGHDNLYWYRRVMGKEIKFLLHFVKESKQDESGMPNNRFLAERTGGTYSTLKVQPAELEDSGVYFCASAERQPFTDTQYFGPGTRLTVL.